One sample yielded the 5 T cell receptor beta chains listed below, sequenced in a study of shared clonotypes between healthy human individuals. Profiling relied on immunoSEQ multiplex PCR, and the TCRdb table lists in-frame clones only, not all of them. The sample records about 2.3 million clones, around 90% being singletons. Sequenced: naive CD4+ T cells from PBMCs. Subset: CD45RA+ positively selected. Receptors were obtained from a man aged 18 to 30 in good health. Some clones in this sample may be carry-over from other donors' samples.

The V call is TRBV5-4, the J call TRBJ2-2; maybe TRBD1 (6 bases). The germline V and J ends were trimmed by 5 bases and 4 bases, with 21 bases remaining between them. The germline gives CDR1 SGHNT, CDR2 YYREEE (reference sequence). This CDR3 has 17 residues. Written as DNA, the CDR3 is TGTGCCAGCAGTAGCCGTGGGGGCGTATATGTCACCGGGGAGCTGTTTTTT. It encodes CASSSRGGVYVTGELFF.

With regard to this clone: Other DNA sequences in the sample encode the same CDR3. This chain joins TRBV28 and TRBJ2-3; D gene uncertain. V dropped 6 bases and J dropped 0 bases, with 4 bases sitting between them. The CDR3 contains 12 residues. Germline V gene sequence: CDR1 MDHEN, CDR2 SYDVKM. CDR3 bases: TGTGCCAGCAGGTCTAGCACAGATACGCAGTATTTT. It is translated as CASRSSTDTQYF.

The chain links TRBV19 to TRBJ2-6, with D possibly TRBD2 on 7 matching bases. CDR3 length: 15 residues. Germline CDR1 and CDR2: LNHDA and SQIVND (reference sequence). Trimming removed 5 bases from V and 4 bases from J, with 12 bases in between. The CDR3 bases are TGTGCCAGTAGTGTGGGGGGGGCCGGGGCCAACGTCCTGACTTTC. Protein sequence: CASSVGGAGANVLTF.

This clone was recorded only once. J is TRBJ2-7 and V is TRBV6-5, with TRBD2 matching 8 bases. The CDR3 covers 15 residues. The germline V gene has CDR1 MNHEY and CDR2 SVGAGI. With 7 bases clipped from V and 4 bases from J, the junction kept 12 bases outside the gene matches. CDR3 DNA: TGTGCCAGCACTTTTAAAGCGGGAGCACCGTACGAGCAGTACTTC. It is translated as CASTFKAGAPYEQYF.

The chain carries TRBV7-9 and TRBJ2-1; D unclear. V shed 1 base and J shed 6 bases, with 4 bases lying between them. CDR1 is SEHNR and CDR2 is FQNEAQ in the germline V gene (reference sequence). CDR3 length: 12 amino acids. The CDR3: CASSLVRNEQFF. Here the CDR3 DNA reads TGTGCCAGCAGCTTAGTGCGCAATGAGCAGTTCTTC.